The 6 T cell receptor beta chains presented below share a single source sample, sequenced in a study of patients and donors after allogeneic stem cell transplantation. TCRdb re-derived calls from the RT-PCR reads in MiXCR, one entry per CDR3 protein. The repertoire holds roughly 880,000 distinct CDR3 sequences, with over 15% as singletons. Source material: blood, either unsorted or a sorted T cell fraction (not recorded which). These receptors all stem from a human donor who was either an allogeneic HSCT recipient or a stem cell or donor lymphocyte infusion donor (not recorded which). It is not recorded whose cells these are; they may come from a transplant donor.

Only a few counts were recorded for this clonotype. The chain carries TRBV12-3 or TRBV12-4 and TRBJ1-2; D is unresolved. With 2 bases removed from V and 4 bases from J, the gap between germline ends came to 11 bases. CDR3 length equals 14 residues. The CDR3 nucleotides are TGTGCCAGCAGTTTACCAGCCCCGGGCTATGGCTACACCTTC. Translation: CASSLPAPGYGYTF.

This clonotype was observed a few times. DNA for the CDR3: TGTGCCAGCAGCCAAGAGACAGGGGTCGACCAGCCCCAGCATTTT. Protein product: CASSQETGVDQPQHF. The rearrangement uses TRBV4-2 and TRBJ1-5; 8 bases map to TRBD1. The CDR3 loop spans 15 amino acids. The junction had 5 bases not matched to a gene; V was cut back by 0 bases and J by 7 bases. Germline V gives CDR1 LGHNA, CDR2 YNFKEQ.

This clonotype was counted between two and nine times. The chain is built from TRBV5-5 and TRBJ1-1, with D possibly being TRBD1 (6 bases). Trimming removed 4 bases at V and 5 bases at J, with 21 bases between. The germline CDR1 and CDR2 sequences are SGHKS and YYEKEE (reference sequence). CDR3 length equals 16 residues. This CDR3 is CASSLRRGRGDTEAFF. The CDR3, as DNA: TGTGCCAGCAGCCTCAGACGGGGGCGCGGGGATACTGAAGCTTTCTTT.

The genes are TRBV18 and TRBJ2-1; 7 bases are shared with TRBD2. V lost 2 bases, J lost 1 base, and 8 bases stayed unmatched. Per germline, CDR1 KGHSH and CDR2 LQKENI. The CDR3 loop spans 17 amino acids. This chain's CDR3 is CASSPNGGGFSYNEQFF. The CDR3 nucleotides read TGTGCCAGCTCACCAAATGGCGGGGGTTTTTCCTACAATGAGCAGTTCTTC.

This clonotype appeared many times. This chain uses TRBV12-3 or TRBV12-4 with TRBJ1-5; perhaps TRBD1 as D (6 bases). CDR3 size: 14 residues. V shed 3 bases and J shed 5 bases, with 11 bases lying between them. The CDR3 coding sequence is TGTGCCAGCAGTTTGGGCAGGGGCTATCAGCCCCAGCATTTT. It codes for CASSLGRGYQPQHF.

Only a few counts were recorded for this clonotype. J is TRBJ2-6 and V is TRBV6-1; TRBD1 agrees at 9 bases. The CDR3 runs to 16 residues. CDR1 is MNHNS, CDR2 SASEGT, per germline. Trimming removed 5 bases from V and 1 base from J; junction bases left unmatched: 3. In nucleotides, the CDR3 is TGTGCCAGCAGTCGGGACAGGGAATCTGGGGCCAACGTCCTGACTTTC. Its translation: CASSRDRESGANVLTF.